The present T cell receptor (beta chain) was sequenced within a study of OX40 agonist ivuxolimab in advanced cancers. Study-wide context: Ivuxolimab was a fully human IgG2 agonistic monoclonal antibody targeting the costimulatory receptor OX40 (CD134). Intravenous ivuxolimab was administered to patients every 2 weeks at six dose levels: 0.01, 0.1, 0.3, 1.5, 3 and 10 mg/kg. Of the roughly 52 dose-escalation patients, hepatocellular carcinoma was present in around 20, melanoma in around 15, renal cell carcinoma in 9 and head and neck cancer in 9. A male proportion of almost 85% and a mean age of approximately 58 years, ranging from 23 to 79, were recorded for the dose-escalation cohort. Patients were allowed to have had prior anti-PD-1, anti-PD-L1 or anti-CTLA-4 therapy, and roughly 40% of the dose-escalation patients had been treated with checkpoint inhibitors. Three dose-escalation patients achieved partial responses, one with hepatocellular carcinoma and two with cutaneous melanoma. The purpose of peripheral TCRbeta sequencing was to test whether ivuxolimab changed TCR sequence diversity and led to clonal T-cell expansion. The paper reports the monotherapy dose-escalation portion (N of about 51 patients) of the phase I ivuxolimab trial.

The trial excluded patients who had a history of autoimmune disease or who were on systemic immunosuppression. Peripheral blood for TCR sequencing was drawn from every dose cohort at baseline, at cycle 4 day 1 and at cycle 7 day 1. Samples came from an open-label, multicenter, first-in-human phase I dose-escalation trial of ivuxolimab. Adults with locally advanced or metastatic melanoma, renal cell carcinoma, hepatocellular carcinoma or head and neck squamous cell carcinoma were enrolled in the trial. Before TCR sequencing, CD4+ T cells and CD8+ T cells were sorted from peripheral blood as separate populations. Genomic DNA was extracted from sorted cells for sequencing of the TCRbeta CDR3 region. TCRbeta CDR3 regions were sequenced using the immunoSEQ Assay. The table comes from immuneACCESS by way of TCRdb, which keeps in-frame sequences with V and J called. Part of the clones is missing from these tables; in studies checked, under half for an unresolved V gene and the rest for unknown reasons. This sample lists roughly 80,000 clones; approximately 86% were detected once. 0.7% to 0.9% of the sample rests with the top ten.

The paper as a whole reports these results and caveats: Clonal expansion of both CD4+ and CD8+ blood T cells was observed from baseline to week 6 at doses 0.1 to 3.0 mg/kg. After ivuxolimab, CD8+ T cells had more expanded clones than CD4+ T cells on average. In the 0.1-3.0 mg/kg groups, partial responders were among the patients with the lowest normalized peripheral clonal expansion, particularly in CD8+ T cells. Antigen specificity was not determined for the clonally expanded peripheral T cells. Low levels of normalized T-cell clonal expansion were also seen in some patients who did not respond.

Including the terminal cysteine and phenylalanine, the CDR3 comprises 15 residues. The kept DNA is CDR3 alone, 45 bases in frame from the first base. V is clipped by 4 bases and J by 2 bases, and the sequence between their germline boundaries is 14 bases long. The germline V gene gives CDR1 as MDHEN and CDR2 as SYDVKM. In this sample, this clone turned up once. This receptor's antigen is unknown. Base quality data are lacking; no much larger clone is found one base away. Sample: CD4+ or CD8+ T cells sorted from blood, taken in a trial of the OX40 agonist ivuxolimab. The TCR sequence derives from an adult with an advanced solid tumor such as melanoma, head and neck, liver or kidney cancer. The chain couples TRBV28 to TRBJ1-2; D gene: possibly TRBD1, on 5 matching bases. The DNA sequence is as follows: TGTGCCAGCAGTTCCCCCGGGGACTCCAACTATGGCTACACCTTC. Its coded protein is CASSSPGDSNYGYTF.